This T cell receptor (beta chain) comes out of a study of T cell repertoires in cytomegalovirus infection. Study context: CMV infection together with matching HLA type was indicated by public TCR beta signatures. Overall study results and limits: Clonotype analysis showed dominance of the ex vivo response by HLA-C-restricted CMV-specific TCR beta clonotypes.

Remarks on this clonotype: What it recognizes is unknown.

The CDR3 length is 13 residues. Germline values: CDR1 LNHDA, CDR2 SQIVND (reference sequence). The V end was cut by 7 bases, the J end by 3 bases, with 12 bases between. TCRdb called the reads again in MiXCR, with one record for every CDR3 protein. The table lists hundreds of thousands of distinct CDR3 sequences, roughly 31% of them singletons, with around an eighth in the top ten. This sequence originates from a human donor in good health (CMV status not recorded). Some clones in this sample may be carry-over from other donors' samples. The genes are TRBV19 and TRBJ1-1; tentative D call: TRBD1 (5 bases). The material sequenced was cultured CD8+ T cells from PBMCs, taken from culture after CMV antigen stimulation. The CDR3 sequence: CASTRLGDTEAFF. In DNA form, the CDR3 reads TGTGCCAGTACCCGATTGGGGGACACTGAAGCTTTCTTT.